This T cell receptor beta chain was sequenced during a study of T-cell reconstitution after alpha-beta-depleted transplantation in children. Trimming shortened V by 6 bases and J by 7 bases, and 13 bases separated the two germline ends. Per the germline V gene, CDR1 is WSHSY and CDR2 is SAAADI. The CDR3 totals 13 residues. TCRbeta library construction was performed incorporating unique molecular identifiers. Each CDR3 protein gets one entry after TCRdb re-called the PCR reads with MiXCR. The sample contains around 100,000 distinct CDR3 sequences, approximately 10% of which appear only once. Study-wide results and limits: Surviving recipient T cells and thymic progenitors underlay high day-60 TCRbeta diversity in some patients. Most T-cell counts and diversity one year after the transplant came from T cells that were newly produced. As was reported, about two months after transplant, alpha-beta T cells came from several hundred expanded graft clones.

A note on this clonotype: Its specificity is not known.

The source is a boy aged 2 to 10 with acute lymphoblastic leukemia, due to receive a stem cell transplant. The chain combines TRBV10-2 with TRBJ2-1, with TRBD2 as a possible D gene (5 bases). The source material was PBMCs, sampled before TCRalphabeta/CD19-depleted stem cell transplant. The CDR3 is CASRVTGSNEQFF. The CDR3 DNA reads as TGCGCCAGCAGAGTAACGGGGTCAAATGAGCAGTTCTTC.